This T cell receptor beta chain came from a study of technical replicates of blood from four donors. This CDR3 has 14 amino acids. Trimming removed 7 bases at V and 5 bases at J, with 18 bases between. The V gene's germline CDR1 is MDHEN and CDR2 SYDVKM. Using immunoSEQ multiplex PCR, the repertoire was profiled, and TCRdb retains in-frame clones only, with some absent. The data contain under 85,000 clones, 95% to 97% of them singletons. The receptor's source is a human donor in good health. The sample was T cells isolated from PBMCs. The V call is TRBV28, the J call TRBJ2-7; the D gene is possibly TRBD1 (7 bases). This CDR3 reads CASISPQGEDEQYF. The CDR3, as DNA: TGTGCCAGCATCAGCCCCCAGGGGGAGGACGAGCAGTACTTC.